This TCR beta chain was recovered during a study of cytomegalovirus exposure and HLA in healthy donors. 60 Vbeta and 13 Jbeta primers were used in PCR. Profiled with immunoSEQ multiplex PCR; TCRdb holds only in-frame clones, not every one. The sample has 150,000 to 200,000 clones, 65% to 90% seen once; the top ten hold just under 2%. The CDR3 is made up of 15 amino acids. CDR1 MGHRA and CDR2 YSYEKL come from the germline V gene. V trimming: 4 bases; J trimming: 6 bases; junction bases outside the gene matches: 9. Notes on the study in general: Cytomegalovirus-associated status was assigned to some 160 TCR beta chains. The authors considered a cluster of highly shared sequence variants likely to be a sequencing artifact.

In regard to this clone: The antigen is not known.

The sample comprised PBMCs. The source is a woman aged 18-29 years in good health and CMV-seronegative. The V and J genes are TRBV4-1 and TRBJ1-5; the match to TRBD1 covers 7 bases. The CDR3 DNA sequence: TGCGCCAGCAGCCCGCGACAGGGCGAGGGTCAGCCCCAGCATTTT. Translating it yields CASSPRQGEGQPQHF.